The 29 T cell receptor beta chains below were found in one sample sequenced in a study of control samples from healthy donors and cancer patients. Method: immunoSEQ multiplex PCR; TCRdb's copy keeps in-frame clones and lacks some. Here the sample spans more than 15,000 clones, approximately 90% being singletons. The specimen sequenced was PBMCs. The receptors come from a woman aged 55-75 years with head and neck cancer.

This clone was counted only a few times. J is TRBJ1-1 and V is TRBV2; D remains ambiguous. In germline, CDR1 is SNHLY, CDR2 FYNNEI. CDR3 length equals 12 residues. The V and J ends lost 10 bases and 3 bases respectively, with 12 bases between them. The CDR3, as DNA: TGTGCCATACAGTCTCTTCACACTGAAGCTTTCTTT. It yields the protein CAIQSLHTEAFF.

The chain employs TRBV27 and TRBJ1-5, with TRBD1 matching over 7 bases. This CDR3 comprises 14 residues. Germline trimming cut 6 bases from V and 6 bases from J; bases unmatched to any gene: 8. Germline-derived CDR1 and CDR2 are MNHEY and SMNVEV (reference sequence). CDR3 sequence reads: CASSHDRAGQPQHF. The CDR3 bases are TGTGCCAGCAGCCACGACAGGGCCGGTCAGCCCCAGCATTTT.

The rearrangement joins TRBV7-2 to TRBJ1-2, with D maybe TRBD1 (6 bases). The CDR3 consists of 14 residues. Trimming shortened V by 1 base and J by 7 bases, and 13 bases separated the two germline ends. Per germline, CDR1 SGHTA and CDR2 FQGNSA. The CDR3 sequence is CASSLGIGGGGYTF. In nucleotides, the CDR3 is TGTGCCAGCAGCTTAGGTATAGGGGGAGGTGGCTACACCTTC.

The V and J genes are TRBV18 and TRBJ2-7; 11 bases line up with TRBD2. The ends lost 3 bases at V and 3 bases at J; junction bases unmatched: 7. The length of the CDR3 is 16 residues. Germline assignment: CDR1 KGHSH and CDR2 LQKENI. Here the CDR3 DNA reads TGTGCCAGCTCACCCCCGGGACTAGCGGTCCTCTACGAGCAGTACTTC. As protein: CASSPPGLAVLYEQYF.

J is TRBJ2-7 and V is TRBV2; 7 bases agree with TRBD1. CDR3 size: 15 residues. Losses at the gene ends were 7 bases for V and 4 bases for J; bases not matched to a gene: 13. CDR1 is SNHLY and CDR2 is FYNNEI in the germline V gene. The chain's CDR3 is CASTLETGSIYEQYF. For the CDR3, the DNA is TGTGCCAGCACCCTTGAGACAGGGAGTATATACGAGCAGTACTTC.

This rearrangement joins TRBV2 to TRBJ1-1; D uncertain. The germline V and J ends were trimmed by 1 base and 5 bases, with 2 bases remaining between them. The CDR3 has 11 residues. Germline V gene lookup returns CDR1 SNHLY and CDR2 FYNNEI. CDR3 in DNA: TGTGCCAGCAGTGAAGTAACTGAAGCTTTCTTT. Translation gives CASSEVTEAFF.

The chain combines TRBV3-1 (or the pseudogene TRBV3-2) with TRBJ2-2; TRBD1 might be the D (5 bases). V shed 2 bases and J shed 6 bases, with 16 bases lying between them. Germline V CDR1 and CDR2: LGHDT, YNNKEL (reference sequence). The CDR3 runs 16 residues. The CDR3 nucleotides read TGTGCCAGCAGCCAAAAAGTTCTAGGGGATTCCGGGGAGCTGTTTTTT. It encodes CASSQKVLGDSGELFF.

In this sample, this clone turned up once. V is TRBV28 and J is TRBJ2-7, with D perhaps matching TRBD2 (5 bases). The CDR3 runs 13 residues. Trimming cost V 8 bases and J 4 bases, with 15 bases left between them. The germline gives CDR1 MDHEN, CDR2 SYDVKM. The CDR3 nucleotides read TGTGCCAGCTCTGAGGGCCACCCGTACGAGCAGTACTTC. The encoded protein is CASSEGHPYEQYF.

This chain links TRBV19 with TRBJ1-1; 7 positions agree with TRBD1. V shed 8 bases and J 3 bases; nucleotides not matched to a gene: 3. From germline, CDR1 is LNHDA and CDR2 SQIVND (reference sequence). The CDR3 is 12 residues long. The CDR3 DNA reads as TGTGCCAGTGGGACAGTGGACACTGAAGCTTTCTTT. Translating gives CASGTVDTEAFF.

CDR3 DNA: TGTGCCAGCAGCCGGAGTGGACTAAATCAGCCCCAGCATTTT. It specifies CASSRSGLNQPQHF. The rearrangement uses TRBV14 and TRBJ1-5; no firm D call. In germline, CDR1 is SGHDN, CDR2 FVKESK. Trimming removed 4 bases at V and 4 bases at J, with 11 bases between. This CDR3 is built from 14 residues.

Comment on this clone: One end of the junction fails to match germline, which may point to a read error. The rearrangement uses TRBV7-3 and TRBJ1-1, with D possibly TRBD1 on 5 matching bases. The germline gives CDR1 SGHTA, CDR2 FQGTGA. CDR3 length: 13 amino acids. CDR3 coding DNA: TGTGCCAGCAGCCCCCGGGGGAACACTAAAGCTTTCTTT. Protein product: CASSPRGNTKAFF. Full variable domain (outside the CDR3, taken from reference TRBV7-3 and TRBJ1-1): GAGVSQTPSNKVTEKGKYVELRCDPISGHTALYWYRQSLGQGPEFLIYFQGTGAADDSGLPNDRFFAVRPEGSVSTLKIQRTERGDSAVYLCASSPRGNTKAFFGQGTRLTVV.

The gene calls are TRBV27 and TRBJ1-4; D gene unclear. This CDR3 region has 16 residues. The V gene's germline CDR1 is MNHEY and CDR2 SMNVEV (reference sequence). With 6 bases removed from V and 1 base from J, the gap between germline ends came to 15 bases. The CDR3 nucleotides read TGTGCCAGCAGGGTGAGGGCGGGAAGAACTAATGAAAAACTGTTTTTT. It codes for CASRVRAGRTNEKLFF.

The chain combines TRBV11-2 with TRBJ2-3, with D unclear. V dropped 1 base and J dropped 2 bases, with 10 bases sitting between them. The CDR3 totals 15 residues. The germline V gene encodes CDR1 SGHAT and CDR2 FQNNGV. The CDR3 sequence: CASSLAGHPTDTQYF. CDR3 nucleotide sequence: TGTGCCAGCAGCTTAGCCGGGCATCCCACAGATACGCAGTATTTT.

This clone was seen a single time. This chain uses TRBV5-1 with TRBJ1-3, with a weak D call TRBD1 (5 bases). The CDR3 runs to 17 residues. The germline V gene encodes CDR1 SGHRS and CDR2 YFSETQ. V lost 4 bases and J lost 3, with 20 bases in between. CDR3 amino acids: CASSKGTNQMDGNTIYF. CDR3 DNA: TGCGCCAGCAGCAAAGGGACGAACCAGATGGATGGAAACACCATATATTTT.

The chain links TRBV7-8 to TRBJ2-7; 9 bases align to TRBD1. The CDR3 loop spans 17 amino acids. Trimming at V came to 1 base and at J to 4 bases, leaving 11 bases not matched to a gene. CDR1 and CDR2 from the germline V gene are SGHVS and FQNEAQ. The CDR3 nucleotides read TGTGCCAGCAGCTTAGGCCCCGGGACAGGGCTAGTATACGAGCAGTACTTC. It translates to CASSLGPGTGLVYEQYF.

This clone was seen a single time. CDR3 region: CASSVDRLGTDTQYF. For the CDR3, the DNA is TGTGCCAGCAGCGTAGATAGGTTGGGAACAGATACGCAGTATTTT. V usage is TRBV7-6 and J usage is TRBJ2-3; D call uncertain. This CDR3 region has 15 residues. Trimming took 5 bases from V and 3 from J, leaving 15 bases between them. The germline V gene has CDR1 SGHVS and CDR2 FNYEAQ.

This chain uses TRBV7-9 with TRBJ2-3; TRBD2 matches 11 bases. V lost 2 bases, J lost 5 bases, and 15 bases stayed unmatched. The germline gives CDR1 SEHNR, CDR2 FQNEAQ (reference sequence). This CDR3 has 19 residues. The CDR3 loop is CASSLFRATSGVRRDTQYF. The CDR3 DNA sequence: TGTGCCAGCAGCTTATTTCGGGCGACTAGCGGGGTTCGGAGAGATACGCAGTATTTT.

The chain joins TRBV19 to TRBJ1-1; D is ambiguous. The V gene lost 6 bases and the J gene lost 1 base, with 3 bases spanning the gap. CDR3 length equals 11 residues. From germline, CDR1 is LNHDA and CDR2 SQIVND (reference sequence). CDR3 coding DNA: TGTGCCAGTAGCGAGAACACTGAAGCTTTCTTT. Encoded protein: CASSENTEAFF.

The chain couples TRBV7-9 to TRBJ2-1; 7 bases map to TRBD2. This CDR3 contains 15 residues. Germline trimming cut 3 bases from V and 2 bases from J; bases unmatched to any gene: 4. CDR1 and CDR2 (germline): SEHNR, FQNEAQ (reference sequence). The CDR3 DNA is TGTGCCAGCAGCTTCACTAGCGTGACCTACAATGAGCAGTTCTTC. Amino acid sequence: CASSFTSVTYNEQFF.

J is TRBJ2-7 and V is TRBV5-8; 9 bases line up with TRBD2. This CDR3 spans 16 amino acids. The germline CDR1 and CDR2 sequences are SGHTS and YDEGEE. V lost 0 bases to trimming and J lost 4 bases; unmatched junction nucleotides: 8. The CDR3 here is CASSLGGVAGDYEQYF. The CDR3 nucleotides are TGTGCCAGCAGCTTGGGGGGAGTAGCGGGAGATTACGAGCAGTACTTC. Full variable domain (missing parts from reference TRBV5-8 and TRBJ2-7): EAGVTQSPTHLIKTRGQQATLRCSPISGHTSVYWYQQALGLGLQFLLWYDEGEERNRGNFPPRFSGRQFPNYSSELNVNALELEDSALYLCASSLGGVAGDYEQYFGPGTRLTVT.

The chain combines TRBV11-2 with TRBJ2-1; 14 bases are a match to TRBD2. V lost 5 bases, J lost 0 bases, and 6 bases stayed unmatched. Germline V gene data show CDR1 as SGHAT and CDR2 as FQNNGV. The CDR3 runs 18 residues. The CDR3 bases are TGTGCCAGCAGCCCCAGGACTAGCGGGAGGAGCTCCTACAATGAGCAGTTCTTC. This encodes CASSPRTSGRSSYNEQFF.

V gene TRBV9 combines with J gene TRBJ2-6; D is ambiguous. Trimming shortened V by 4 bases and J by 0 bases, and 8 bases separated the two germline ends. The CDR3 sequence is 15 residues long. The germline gives CDR1 SGDLS, CDR2 YYNGEE. The CDR3 protein is CASSPRNSGANVLTF. CDR3 bases: TGTGCCAGCAGCCCGCGTAACTCTGGGGCCAACGTCCTGACTTTC.

V and J are TRBV19 and TRBJ2-1; 12 bases agree with TRBD2. CDR1 and CDR2 from the germline V gene are LNHDA and SQIVND (reference sequence). CDR3 length equals 14 residues. V trimming: 5 bases; J trimming: 7 bases; junction bases outside the gene matches: 3. The CDR3 sequence is CASSGLAGTNEQFF. CDR3 DNA sequence: TGTGCCAGTAGTGGACTAGCGGGAACGAATGAGCAGTTCTTC.

The J gene is TRBJ1-2, the V gene TRBV6-6, with no clear D. V was cut by 7 bases and J by 7 bases, with 10 bases left in between. From germline, CDR1 is MNHNY and CDR2 SVGAGI (reference sequence). CDR3 length: 11 residues. The CDR3 protein is CASTDWGGYTF. As DNA, the CDR3 is TGTGCCAGCACCGATTGGGGTGGCTACACCTTC.

The chain couples TRBV19 to TRBJ1-2; 8 nucleotides match TRBD1. Germline V gene data show CDR1 as LNHDA and CDR2 as SQIVND (reference sequence). V shed 5 bases and J 8 bases; nucleotides not matched to a gene: 13. The CDR3 has 15 amino acids. CDR3 loop: CASSPSGTGSWGYTF. The CDR3 DNA is TGTGCCAGTAGTCCCTCCGGGACAGGTAGTTGGGGCTACACCTTC.

The chain uses TRBV9 and TRBJ1-6, with a weak D call TRBD1 (5 bases). Trimming took off 0 bases at V and 8 bases at J, with 18 bases between the two ends. The CDR3 is made up of 17 amino acids. CDR1 SGDLS and CDR2 YYNGEE come from the germline V gene. The CDR3 DNA sequence: TGTGCCAGCAGCGTAGATCCAGGTGGGGCTGATTATTCACCCCTCCACTTT. This codes for CASSVDPGGADYSPLHF.

The CDR3 reads CASSIDSGNQPQHF. CDR3 sequence (DNA): TGTGCCAGCAGTATCGACAGTGGCAATCAGCCCCAGCATTTT. The chain carries TRBV27 and TRBJ1-5; D might be TRBD1 (5 bases). CDR1 and CDR2 from the germline V gene are MNHEY and SMNVEV (reference sequence). The CDR3 spans 14 residues. Trimming cost V 5 bases and J 2 bases, with 10 bases left between them.

The sample holds a few counts of this clone. The genes are TRBV5-4 and TRBJ2-7; 7 bases agree with TRBD1. V was pared by 2 bases and J by 2 bases, with 10 bases of the junction left unmatched. Germline V gene data show CDR1 as SGHNT and CDR2 as YYREEE (reference sequence). CDR3 length equals 16 residues. The DNA of the CDR3 is TGTGCCAGCAGCTTCAGACAGGGATGGGGTACCTACGAGCAGTACTTC. It yields the protein CASSFRQGWGTYEQYF.

This clone has just one count. The CDR3 DNA is TGTGCCAGCAGCTTGGCCCTGGATTACAATGAGCAGTTCTTC. It yields the protein CASSLALDYNEQFF. This sequence joins TRBV5-4 and TRBJ2-1; no reliable D call. CDR1 SGHNT and CDR2 YYREEE come from the germline V gene (reference sequence). V lost 0 bases to trimming and J lost 4 bases, with 8 bases between them. The CDR3 loop spans 14 amino acids. Complete variable domain (other parts from reference TRBV5-4 and TRBJ2-1): ETGVTQSPTHLIKTRGQQVTLRCSSQSGHNTVSWYQQALGQGPQFIFQYYREEENGRGNFPPRFSGLQFPNYSSELNVNALELDDSALYLCASSLALDYNEQFFGPGTRLTVL.